Given below is one T cell receptor beta chain in context. In the original workflow: Estimated nucleated cell counts came from reference gene primer amplification. Clones were read by immunoSEQ multiplex PCR, and TCRdb kept only the in-frame ones, dropping some. Clone size and the V and J calls come from that table; the DNA yielded D and trimming. The data hold roughly 250,000 clones, with more than 65% observed a single time. These data come from a study of blood T cell repertoires in COVID-19. Study as a whole: Samples representing acute and convalescent COVID-19 were sourced from the United States, Italy and Spain. PBMCs, B-cell-depleted T cells, or T cells provided the cDNA or gDNA that made up the material.

Trimming pared 8 bases from V and 0 bases from J, leaving 10 bases between. Germline CDR1 ENHRY, CDR2 SYGVKD. The CDR3 sequence is 13 residues long. Specimen: peripheral blood. V is TRBV10-3 and J is TRBJ1-1, with D perhaps matching TRBD1 (5 bases). This TCR came from a woman between 40 and 55 years old with active or convalescent COVID-19. CDR3 sequence (DNA): TGTGCCATCCTCAGACAGCTGAACACTGAAGCTTTCTTT. The encoded protein is CAILRQLNTEAFF.